These 22 T cell receptor beta chains were all obtained from the same sample, sequenced in a study of identifying expanded T cells in peripheral blood. The table came from immunoSEQ multiplex PCR; TCRdb's copy has only in-frame clones and leaves some out. The sample has tens of thousands of clones, roughly 89% seen once. Sequencing was done on a sample of blood. The receptors come from a person aged 18 to 69 in good health.

The rearrangement links TRBV11-3 to TRBJ2-3, with 13 bases identical to TRBD2. Germline CDR1 is SGHNT and CDR2 is YENEEA. The ends lost 5 bases at V and 2 bases at J; junction bases unmatched: 4. The length of the CDR3 is 16 residues. The CDR3, as DNA: TGTGCCAGCAGCCTAGGACTAGCGGGAGACACAGATACGCAGTATTTT. Protein sequence: CASSLGLAGDTDTQYF. Variable domain in full (rest from reference TRBV11-3 and TRBJ2-3): EAGVVQSPRYKIIEKKQPVAFWCNPISGHNTLYWYLQNLGQGPELLIRYENEEAVDDSQLPKDRFSAERLKGVDSTLKIQPAELGDSAVYLCASSLGLAGDTDTQYFGPGTRLTVL.

The chain employs TRBV4-3 and TRBJ2-3, with 7 bases matching TRBD1. Germline CDR1 and CDR2: LGHNA and YSLEER. Trimming at V came to 4 bases and at J to 2 bases, leaving 3 bases not matched to a gene. CDR3 length: 14 amino acids. The chain's CDR3 is CASSRDRATDTQYF. CDR3 coding DNA: TGCGCCAGCAGCCGCGACAGGGCCACAGATACGCAGTATTTT.

The chain has TRBV4-2 and TRBJ2-7, with 11 bases matching TRBD2. V gave up 4 bases and J gave up 2 bases; unmatched junction bases: 10. The CDR3 contains 17 residues. Germline lookup yields CDR1 LGHNA and CDR2 YNFKEQ. The CDR3 loop reads CASSRSLAGGDAYEQYF. As DNA, the CDR3 is TGTGCCAGCAGCCGCTCCCTAGCGGGAGGCGACGCCTACGAGCAGTACTTC.

A few counts support this clone. V and J are TRBV19 and TRBJ1-5, with TRBD1 as a possible D gene (6 bases). This CDR3 is 16 amino acids long. Trimming took off 1 base at V and 1 base at J, with 11 bases between the two ends. CDR1 and CDR2 (germline): LNHDA, SQIVND (reference sequence). The CDR3 DNA reads TGTGCCAGTAGTATAGGTGGGACACTAAGCAATCAGCCCCAGCATTTT. Its translation is CASSIGGTLSNQPQHF.

The rearrangement links TRBV7-2 to TRBJ2-2, with TRBD2 as a possible D gene (5 bases). Trimming removed 6 bases at V and 0 bases at J, with 14 bases between. The length of the CDR3 is 16 residues. CDR1 is SGHTA, CDR2 FQGNSA, per germline. The CDR3 nucleotides are TGTGCCAGCAGTCCGGGGTCAGGCACGAACACCGGGGAGCTGTTTTTT. Its translation is CASSPGSGTNTGELFF.

The CDR3 coding sequence is TGTGCCAGCTCACCACCACAGGGACTTCGATACTATGGCTACACCTTC. It yields the protein CASSPPQGLRYYGYTF. The chain employs TRBV18 and TRBJ1-2; D is possibly TRBD1 (6 bases). The CDR3 is made up of 16 amino acids. Germline CDR1 is KGHSH and CDR2 is LQKENI. Trimming took off 0 bases at V and 3 bases at J, with 14 bases between the two ends.

This clone was found once. V gene TRBV7-9 combines with J gene TRBJ2-7; possible D gene TRBD1, 6 bases. Trimming left V 2 bases short and J 5 bases short, with 13 bases between. Germline assignment: CDR1 SEHNR and CDR2 FQNEAQ (reference sequence). CDR3 size: 14 residues. This CDR3 reads CASSLIVEGDEQYF. The CDR3 region has the DNA TGTGCCAGCAGCTTAATAGTTGAGGGGGACGAGCAGTACTTC.

The chain links TRBV6-5 to TRBJ1-3, with TRBD1 as a possible D gene (5 bases). Germline CDR1 is MNHEY and CDR2 is SVGAGI. CDR3 length equals 14 residues. V was shortened by 5 bases and J by 2 bases, with 10 bases between the two germline ends. The CDR3 protein is CASSVSRAGNTIYF. CDR3 DNA: TGTGCCAGCAGTGTTAGCAGGGCTGGAAACACCATATATTTT.

The chain couples TRBV7-2 to TRBJ2-7; D is possibly TRBD2 (5 bases). Germline V gives CDR1 SGHTA, CDR2 FQGNSA. The CDR3 is 11 residues long. The V and J ends lost 5 bases and 7 bases respectively, with 9 bases between them. This CDR3 is CASSDGGEQYF. CDR3 in DNA: TGTGCCAGCAGCGACGGAGGTGAGCAGTACTTC.

The chain uses TRBV14 and TRBJ2-7, with TRBD1 matching over 7 bases. J gave up 2 bases and V 5 bases, and 6 bases lay outside the gene matches. The germline V gene has CDR1 SGHDN and CDR2 FVKESK. The CDR3 totals 14 residues. CDR3 residues: CASSRQGVPYEQYF. The DNA of the CDR3 is TGTGCCAGCAGCAGGCAGGGGGTTCCCTACGAGCAGTACTTC.

The V gene is TRBV28, the J gene TRBJ1-5; TRBD1 matches 10 bases. The CDR3 is 17 amino acids. Germline V CDR1 and CDR2: MDHEN, SYDVKM. Trimming cost V 6 bases and J 6 bases; bases outside gene matches: 14. The CDR3 spells CASSTIPTGGGGQPQHF. The CDR3 DNA reads as TGTGCCAGCAGCACTATACCGACAGGGGGCGGCGGTCAGCCCCAGCATTTT.

J is TRBJ2-3 and V is TRBV7-9; the D gene is possibly TRBD1 (5 bases). The CDR3 covers 15 residues. Trimming pared 5 bases from V and 0 bases from J, leaving 12 bases between. Germline-derived CDR1 and CDR2 are SEHNR and FQNEAQ (reference sequence). The CDR3, as DNA: TGTGCCAGCAGCAGATCGACAGATAGCACAGATACGCAGTATTTT. Translation: CASSRSTDSTDTQYF.

This chain connects TRBV6-5 to TRBJ2-2; either TRBD1 or TRBD2 may fit D (5 bases each). Germline loops: CDR1 MNHEY, CDR2 SVGAGI. This CDR3 spans 15 amino acids. Trimming pared 3 bases from V and 6 bases from J, leaving 14 bases between. The chain's CDR3 is CASSYWVATAGELFF. The DNA for the CDR3 is TGTGCCAGCAGTTATTGGGTAGCGACAGCCGGGGAGCTGTTTTTT.

The chain links TRBV19 to TRBJ1-5, with 9 bases that match TRBD1. Looked up from germline, CDR1 is LNHDA and CDR2 is SQIVND (reference sequence). Trimming took 4 bases from V and 3 from J; bases not matched to a gene: 7. This CDR3 has 16 amino acids. The CDR3 loop is CASSKAGQGNNQPQHF. The CDR3 coding sequence is TGTGCCAGTAGTAAAGCGGGACAGGGCAACAATCAGCCCCAGCATTTT.

With regard to this clone: This same CDR3 is encoded by further DNA sequences in the sample. The chain combines TRBV7-9 with TRBJ2-7; D perhaps matches TRBD2 (5 bases). The V end lost 1 base, the J end lost 2 bases, and 9 bases lay between the germline ends. The CDR3 contains 14 residues. Per the germline V gene, CDR1 is SEHNR and CDR2 is FQNEAQ (reference sequence). The CDR3 bases are TGTGCCAGCAGCTTAGGAGGGCTAGCCTACGAGCAGTACTTC. Translation: CASSLGGLAYEQYF.

The rearrangement links TRBV5-6 to TRBJ2-1; TRBD1 agrees at 9 bases. This CDR3 has 15 amino acids. The germline V gene has CDR1 SGHDT and CDR2 YYEEEE. Trimming at V came to 0 bases and at J to 6 bases, leaving 4 bases not matched to a gene. CDR3 region: CASSLVTGGFNEQFF. The CDR3 DNA reads as TGTGCCAGCAGCTTGGTGACAGGGGGTTTCAATGAGCAGTTCTTC.

This rearrangement joins TRBV5-4 to TRBJ2-7; possibly TRBD2 for D (6 bases). V was cut by 4 bases and J by 3 bases, with 14 bases left in between. Germline CDR1 is SGHNT and CDR2 is YYREEE (reference sequence). CDR3 length: 14 amino acids. CDR3 nucleotides: TGTGCCAGCAGCCCTGGGGGGTCGTACTACGAGCAGTACTTC. Translating it yields CASSPGGSYYEQYF.

V usage is TRBV13 and J usage is TRBJ2-3; 8 bases are a match to TRBD2. This CDR3 contains 14 residues. The junction had 3 bases not matched to a gene; V was cut back by 4 bases and J by 3 bases. Germline V lookup: CDR1 PRHDT, CDR2 FYEKMQ (reference sequence). This CDR3 reads CASSYGTRTDTQYF. DNA for the CDR3: TGTGCCAGCAGCTACGGGACTAGAACAGATACGCAGTATTTT.

This clone was counted a few times. The chain recombines TRBV28 with TRBJ1-5; D is unclear. V was pared by 4 bases and J by 5 bases, with 27 bases between. This CDR3 comprises 19 residues. Germline V gene sequence: CDR1 MDHEN, CDR2 SYDVKM. The CDR3 sequence is CASSSSLGLGSVYDQPQHF. The CDR3 DNA reads as TGTGCCAGCAGTTCTTCCCTCGGTTTGGGGTCCGTCTACGATCAGCCCCAGCATTTT. The full variable domain, with the rest looked up from reference TRBV28 and TRBJ1-5, is DVKVTQSSRYLVKRTGEKVFLECVQDMDHENMFWYRQDPGLGLRLIYFSYDVKMKEKGDIPEGYSVSREKKERFSLILESASTNQTSMYLCASSSSLGLGSVYDQPQHFGDGTRLSIL.

The chain has TRBV2 and TRBJ2-1; D is ambiguous. The V gene lost 1 base and the J gene lost 7 bases, with 5 bases spanning the gap. Per the germline V gene, CDR1 is SNHLY and CDR2 is FYNNEI. The CDR3 contains 12 residues. CDR3 DNA: TGTGCCAGCAGTGAAGTGGGTAATGAGCAGTTCTTC. This gives the protein CASSEVGNEQFF.

This chain links TRBV28 with TRBJ2-1, with D uncertain. The CDR3 is 16 residues long. Trimming stripped 3 bases from V and 1 base from J, with 13 bases between. Germline V gene sequence: CDR1 MDHEN, CDR2 SYDVKM. The chain's CDR3 is CASSLAGSGSYNEQFF. CDR3 coding DNA: TGTGCCAGCAGTTTGGCAGGCAGTGGTTCCTACAATGAGCAGTTCTTC.

The rearrangement joins TRBV19 to TRBJ1-4; D uncertain. Deletions cut 2 bases from V and 5 bases from J, with 9 bases between. Per the germline V gene, CDR1 is LNHDA and CDR2 is SQIVND (reference sequence). The length of the CDR3 is 14 residues. The CDR3 region is CASSINKGNEKLFF. The DNA for the CDR3 is TGTGCCAGTAGTATAAACAAAGGGAATGAAAAACTGTTTTTT.